Listed here are 20 T cell receptor beta chains from one sample, sequenced in a study of shared clonotypes between healthy human individuals (TCRdb year 2020). Receptor amplification or capture employed the immunoSEQ multiplex PCR assay. In TCRdb, the immuneACCESS table is reduced to in-frame sequences with V and J assigned. These tables do not hold every clone; where another copy was compared, an unresolved V gene accounts for under half, and the others remain unexplained. For this sample there are 1,100,000 or so clones; approximately 80% appear just once. The ten most abundant clones make up 0.5% to 0.6% of the sample. The sequenced material came from memory CD4+ T cells from PBMCs. Read against the paper, the sample's cell subset or site label means: CD45RA-negative fraction. The receptors stem from a man aged 18 to 29 in good health. Some clones in this sample may be carry-over from other donors' samples.

The chain couples TRBV5-1 to TRBJ2-1; 12 bases are a match to TRBD1. Trimming took 2 bases from V and 16 from J; bases not matched to a gene: 10. This CDR3 is 14 amino acids long. Per the germline V gene, CDR1 is SGHRS and CDR2 is YFSETQ. CDR3 sequence (DNA): TGCGCCAGCAGCTTAACGGACTTGGGACAGGGGGCCTTCTTC. This translates into CASSLTDLGQGAFF.

The chain joins TRBV9 to TRBJ2-3, with 7 bases identical to TRBD1. Germline CDR1 is SGDLS and CDR2 is YYNGEE. CDR3 size: 14 residues. The V segment lost 4 bases and the J segment 5 bases; nucleotides outside the gene matches: 7. The CDR3 is CASSFDRQGDTQYF. CDR3 sequence (DNA): TGTGCCAGCAGCTTTGACCGACAGGGAGATACGCAGTATTTT. The full variable domain, in which reference TRBV9 and TRBJ2-3 provide the parts outside the CDR3, is DSGVTQTPKHLITATGQRVTLRCSPRSGDLSVYWYQQSLDQGLQFLIQYYNGEERAKGNILERFSAQQFPDLHSELNLSSLELGDSALYFCASSFDRQGDTQYFGPGTRLTVL.

The chain is built from TRBV28 and TRBJ2-7; weak D call: TRBD2 (6 bases). This CDR3 is 18 amino acids long. V lost 3 bases to trimming and J lost 4 bases, with 25 bases between them. CDR1 is MDHEN, CDR2 SYDVKM, per germline. The CDR3 is CASSFLVSVAASVYEQYF. Here the CDR3 DNA reads TGTGCCAGCAGTTTTTTGGTTTCGGTAGCGGCTAGTGTGTACGAGCAGTACTTC.

This clone showed up just once. This chain links TRBV11-3 with TRBJ2-1; D ambiguous. Between the trimmed V and J ends, which lost 1 base and 2 bases, there was a span of 3 bases. Germline lookup yields CDR1 SGHNT and CDR2 YENEEA. The CDR3 has 13 residues. The chain's CDR3 is CASSLAAYNEQFF. Written as DNA, the CDR3 is TGTGCCAGCAGCTTAGCGGCCTACAATGAGCAGTTCTTC.

A few counts support this clone. This chain joins TRBV2 and TRBJ2-1; the D is unclear. Germline assignment: CDR1 SNHLY and CDR2 FYNNEI. V was clipped by 2 bases and J by 7 bases, with 9 bases between them. This CDR3 region has 13 residues. CDR3 coding DNA: TGTGCCAGCAGTGAAATAGGCCTTAATGAGCAGTTCTTC. As protein: CASSEIGLNEQFF.

The chain combines TRBV29-1 with TRBJ2-5; 7 bases agree with TRBD1. The V gene's germline CDR1 is SQVTM and CDR2 ANQGSEA. V was pared by 5 bases and J by 0 bases, with 9 bases of the junction left unmatched. This CDR3 region has 15 residues. CDR3 in amino acids: CSVRLGTAYQETQYF. The CDR3 DNA follows: TGCAGCGTTCGATTGGGGACAGCTTACCAAGAGACCCAGTACTTC.

V is TRBV6-5 and J is TRBJ1-2; D is perhaps TRBD1 (5 bases). This CDR3 has 14 amino acids. Between the trimmed V and J ends, which lost 6 bases and 4 bases, there was a span of 15 bases. Per germline, CDR1 MNHEY and CDR2 SVGAGI. CDR3 sequence: CASRILDRAYGYTF. The CDR3 nucleotides are TGTGCCAGCAGAATACTCGACAGAGCCTATGGCTACACCTTC.

The rearrangement uses TRBV7-2 and TRBJ2-3; D unresolved. This CDR3 has 15 residues. The V end lost 1 base, the J end lost 0 bases, and 8 bases lay between the germline ends. Germline CDR1 reads SGHTA; CDR2 reads FQGNSA. The CDR3 coding sequence is TGTGCCAGCAGCTTAGGGATAGGTAGCACAGATACGCAGTATTTT. It is translated as CASSLGIGSTDTQYF.

With respect to this clone: The same CDR3 can be traced to other DNA sequences in this sample. This chain connects TRBV11-2 to TRBJ2-7; 12 nucleotides match TRBD2. This CDR3 is 15 amino acids long. J was trimmed by 4 bases and V by 2 bases; bases with no gene match: 3. The germline V gene encodes CDR1 SGHAT and CDR2 FQNNGV. The CDR3 nucleotides are TGTGCCAGCAGCTTATTAGGGACTAGCGGGTACGAGCAGTACTTC. As protein: CASSLLGTSGYEQYF.

This chain links TRBV5-1 with TRBJ1-5, with 7 bases lining up with TRBD1. Germline lookup yields CDR1 SGHRS and CDR2 YFSETQ. The CDR3 runs to 13 residues. The trim removed 2 bases at V and 7 bases at J, leaving 3 bases unmatched. The CDR3 reads CASSFRGDQPQHF. The CDR3 nucleotides are TGCGCCAGCAGCTTCAGGGGGGACCAGCCCCAGCATTTT.

V is TRBV6-5 and J is TRBJ2-5, with 7 positions matching TRBD2. The CDR3 extends over 16 amino acids. Germline V gene lookup returns CDR1 MNHEY and CDR2 SVGAGI. The ends lost 0 bases at V and 4 bases at J; junction bases unmatched: 8. The CDR3 reads CASSYSQAGARETQYF. The DNA of the CDR3 is TGTGCCAGCAGTTACTCCCAGGCGGGAGCACGAGAGACCCAGTACTTC.

This clone was seen only a few times. The chain couples TRBV19 to TRBJ2-1; 9 nucleotides align to TRBD1. The trim removed 5 bases at V and 6 bases at J, leaving 11 bases unmatched. The CDR3 is made up of 16 amino acids. Per the germline V gene, CDR1 is LNHDA and CDR2 is SQIVND (reference sequence). CDR3 bases: TGTGCCAGTAGTGATCATCCGGGACAGGGCGGCAATGAGCAGTTCTTC. This gives the protein CASSDHPGQGGNEQFF.

The chain couples TRBV5-1 to TRBJ2-1; the D gene is possibly TRBD2 (6 bases). V was pared by 0 bases and J by 1 base, with 8 bases between. The CDR3 is 15 amino acids. Looked up from germline, CDR1 is SGHRS and CDR2 is YFSETQ. CDR3 sequence (DNA): TGCGCCAGCAGCTTGGAACGGGGGTCCTACAATGAGCAGTTCTTC. Its protein product is CASSLERGSYNEQFF.

With respect to this clone: Other DNA sequences in the sample encode the same CDR3. The chain couples TRBV2 to TRBJ2-1; maybe TRBD2 (6 bases). CDR3 size: 15 residues. Trimming stripped 2 bases from V and 1 base from J, with 9 bases between. Germline CDR1 is SNHLY and CDR2 is FYNNEI. CDR3 nucleotide sequence: TGTGCCAGCAGTGAATCCGGGAGTTCCTACAATGAGCAGTTCTTC. Residues: CASSESGSSYNEQFF.

The chain is built from TRBV5-6 and TRBJ2-7, with D tentatively TRBD2 (6 bases). Trimming took 1 base from V and 6 from J, leaving 11 bases between them. The CDR3 runs 13 residues. In germline, CDR1 is SGHDT, CDR2 YYEEEE. The DNA for the CDR3 is TGTGCCAGCAGCTTGCAGGTGGGGGGCGAGCAGTACTTC. It codes for CASSLQVGGEQYF.

The J gene is TRBJ2-5, the V gene TRBV5-1; TRBD2 matches 8 bases. This CDR3 contains 15 residues. CDR1 is SGHRS, CDR2 YFSETQ, per germline. V trimming: 3 bases; J trimming: 2 bases; junction bases outside the gene matches: 6. The CDR3 reads CASSYSSGPQETQYF. CDR3 DNA sequence: TGCGCCAGCAGCTATTCTAGCGGGCCTCAAGAGACCCAGTACTTC.

The chain employs TRBV6-1 and TRBJ1-1; D uncertain. V lost 3 bases to trimming and J lost 10 bases, with 9 bases between them. Germline-derived CDR1 and CDR2 are MNHNS and SASEGT. This CDR3 comprises 11 residues. CDR3 amino acids: CASSDAPVAFF. CDR3 in DNA: TGTGCCAGCAGTGATGCCCCGGTAGCTTTCTTT.

Points on this clone: The sample carries other DNA sequences with the same CDR3. This chain links TRBV30 with TRBJ2-5, with D possibly TRBD2 on 5 matching bases. Germline CDR1 reads GTSNPN; CDR2 reads SVGIG (reference sequence). V was cut by 1 base and J by 2 bases, with 17 bases left in between. This CDR3 spans 16 amino acids. The CDR3 loop is CAWSAFLGSRQETQYF. DNA of the CDR3: TGTGCCTGGAGTGCTTTTCTTGGGAGTCGGCAAGAGACCCAGTACTTC.

V and J are TRBV2 and TRBJ1-4, with D possibly TRBD1 on 6 matching bases. Germline V gene lookup returns CDR1 SNHLY and CDR2 FYNNEI. The V gene lost 8 bases and the J gene lost 8 bases, with 15 bases spanning the gap. This CDR3 region has 13 residues. The CDR3 is CASRGGSGEKLFF. DNA of the CDR3: TGTGCCAGCCGAGGGGGGTCCGGGGAAAAACTGTTTTTT.

This clone was found a few times. The same CDR3 also results from other DNA sequences found in this sample. The chain joins TRBV18 to TRBJ2-3; D remains unclear. The germline CDR1 and CDR2 sequences are KGHSH and LQKENI. The CDR3 covers 12 residues. Trimming cost V 0 bases and J 5 bases, with 3 bases left between them. CDR3 protein: CASSPPLDTQYF. As DNA, the CDR3 is TGTGCCAGCTCACCACCATTAGATACGCAGTATTTT.